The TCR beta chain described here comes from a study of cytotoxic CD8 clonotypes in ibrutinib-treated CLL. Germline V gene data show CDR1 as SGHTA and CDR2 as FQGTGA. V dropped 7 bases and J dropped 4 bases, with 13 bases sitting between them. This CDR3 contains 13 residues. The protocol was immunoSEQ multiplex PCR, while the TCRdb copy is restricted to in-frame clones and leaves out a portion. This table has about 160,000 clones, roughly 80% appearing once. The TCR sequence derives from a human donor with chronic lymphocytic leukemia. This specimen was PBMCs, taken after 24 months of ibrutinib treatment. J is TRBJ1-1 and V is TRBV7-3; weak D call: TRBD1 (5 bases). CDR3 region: CASTQGRRTEAFF. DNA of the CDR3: TGTGCCAGCACCCAGGGACGGCGCACTGAAGCTTTCTTT. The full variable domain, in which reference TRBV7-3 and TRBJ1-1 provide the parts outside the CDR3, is GAGVSQTPSNKVTEKGKYVELRCDPISGHTALYWYRQSLGQGPEFLIYFQGTGAADDSGLPNDRFFAVRPEGSVSTLKIQRTERGDSAVYLCASTQGRRTEAFFGQGTRLTVV.